This record covers a single T cell receptor (beta chain). The antigen it binds to is not known. Base qualities are not at hand, and no much larger clone is one base apart. The sample originates from a study of blood T cell repertoires in COVID-19 (dated by TCRdb to the early 2020s). As for the study more broadly: The collaborator samples originated in the United States, Italy and Spain and spanned the acute and convalescent phases of COVID-19. Deeply sampled blood TCRbeta repertoires from subjects exposed to, actively infected with, or recovered from COVID-19 were included in the dataset. Samples came from the ongoing ImmuneRACE study (first 160 participants) plus 1,254 subjects from 6 global collaborators. The sample metadata nearly always contained a de-identified subject ID, COVID-19 status, age in years and sex. A freely available public database, intended as a resource for researchers studying the immune response to SARS-CoV-2, is where the repertoires were released. Where available, HLA class I and class II types were taken from metadata supplied by the sample provider and were not determined by assay-based typing. The material from the prospective study consisted of cDNA or gDNA derived from T cells, B-cell-depleted T cells, or PBMCs.

Collaborating institutions collected whole blood in K2EDTA tubes following their own protocols. For TCRbeta analysis, collaborator samples were shipped as frozen whole blood, as isolated PBMCs, or as DNA extracted from either sample type. CDR1 and CDR2, per the germline V gene, are MGHRA and YSYEKL. Trimming takes 0 bases from V and 2 bases from J, and the germline ends sit 9 bases apart. Including the terminal cysteine and phenylalanine, the CDR3 comprises 15 residues. The kept DNA is CDR3 alone, 45 bases in frame from the first base. Overall study outcomes, separate from this receptor: The quantity of clinical and demographic metadata differed by source and by participant and was supplied without curation.

TCRbeta CDR3 regions were amplified from genomic DNA using the immunoSEQ Assay, a bias-controlled multiplex PCR. From the authors' description of their analysis: Nucleated cell counts per sample were estimated from amplification of reference gene primers within the assay. To quantify the absolute abundance of each unique TCRbeta CDR3 rearrangement, sequence reads were collapsed and filtered. For each sample, productive Simpson clonality was calculated by taking the square root of Simpson's diversity index across productive rearrangements. As stored in TCRdb, this immuneACCESS dataset retains in-frame rearrangements with V and J assigned. A fraction of the clones does not appear; measured against another copy, unresolved V genes explain less than half of the discrepancy, and the remainder lacks a known reason. Clonal size and the V and J genes are those of that table, whereas D and trimming came from the DNA. For this sample the table gives around 300,000 clones, of which about nine tenths were detected only once. The ten most abundant clones make up 2% to 2.5% of the sample.

This clonotype was obtained from a man between 45 and 60 years old with acute or convalescent COVID-19. The rearranged chain carries TRBV4-1 and TRBJ2-3; the D gene identity is not certain. The sample was peripheral blood. The CDR3 region has the sequence CASSQEWVATDTQYF. The base sequence is TGCGCCAGCAGCCAAGAATGGGTAGCCACAGATACGCAGTATTTT.